Following are 14 T cell receptor beta chains from one sample sequenced in a study of blood T cell repertoires in COVID-19 (dated by TCRdb to about 2020). The library was generated by the immunoSEQ multiplex PCR assay. What TCRdb holds here is the immuneACCESS table cut down to in-frame rearrangements. Part of the clones is not present; checked against another copy, under half of the missing clones reflect an unresolved V gene, and the others are unexplained. Within this sample are about 190,000 clones, with roughly 80% of them counted one time only. About 4.8% of the sample is held by the ten biggest clonotypes. What was sequenced was peripheral blood. The receptors were gathered from a woman younger than 45 with acute or convalescent COVID-19.

There are a few counts of this clone. The chain employs TRBV14 and TRBJ2-3; 7 bases agree with TRBD1. V was clipped by 3 bases and J by 11 bases; unmatched bases: 5. Looked up from germline, CDR1 is SGHDN and CDR2 is FVKESK. This CDR3 spans 12 amino acids. CDR3: CASSHGGQKQYF. CDR3 DNA sequence: TGTGCCAGCAGCCATGGGGGACAGAAGCAGTATTTT.

The rearrangement links TRBV4-1 to TRBJ1-2; a possible D gene is TRBD1 (6 bases). V lost 1 base and J lost 1, with 7 bases in between. The CDR3 runs 14 residues. Per the germline V gene, CDR1 is MGHRA and CDR2 is YSYEKL. CDR3 DNA sequence: TGCGCCAGCAGCCAAGGGGACAATAACTATGGCTACACCTTC. It translates to CASSQGDNNYGYTF.

The V and J genes are TRBV12-3 or TRBV12-4 and TRBJ2-1; D uncertain. Trimming cost V 3 bases and J 5 bases, with 8 bases left between them. CDR3 length equals 13 residues. CDR3 sequence reads: CASSFQSHNEQFF. CDR3 nucleotides: TGTGCCAGCAGTTTTCAGTCGCACAATGAGCAGTTCTTC.

The rearrangement links TRBV19 to TRBJ1-6, with no clear D. This CDR3 contains 17 residues. Looked up from germline, CDR1 is LNHDA and CDR2 is SQIVND (reference sequence). The V end lost 5 bases, the J end lost 9 bases, and 23 bases lay between the germline ends. The CDR3 sequence is CASSFLTWTGSTSPLHF. The CDR3 nucleotides read TGTGCCAGTAGTTTCTTAACGTGGACGGGGTCGACTTCACCCCTCCACTTT.

The rearrangement uses TRBV30 and TRBJ1-1, with D hard to call. Germline CDR1 reads GTSNPN; CDR2 reads SVGIG (reference sequence). The CDR3 consists of 13 residues. V lost 2 bases, J lost 2 bases, and 9 bases lay in between. CDR3 coding DNA: TGTGCCTGGAGTCCGGGTGGCAACACTGAAGCTTTCTTT. This sequence encodes CAWSPGGNTEAFF.

This chain links TRBV28 with TRBJ1-1; TRBD1 aligns across 7 bases. V dropped 1 base and J dropped 5; count of bases not matched to a gene: 7. Germline V gene data show CDR1 as MDHEN and CDR2 as SYDVKM. CDR3 length equals 15 residues. The CDR3 bases are TGTGCCAGCAGTTTATTAGACAGGGTCCGGACTGAAGCTTTCTTT. Its translation: CASSLLDRVRTEAFF.

The J gene is TRBJ2-7, the V gene TRBV30; D remains ambiguous. Trimming removed 4 bases from V and 0 bases from J, with 7 bases in between. Germline V gene lookup returns CDR1 GTSNPN and CDR2 SVGIG (reference sequence). This CDR3 is built from 12 residues. The CDR3 region is CAWNKNSYEQYF. Written as DNA, the CDR3 is TGTGCCTGGAATAAAAACTCCTACGAGCAGTACTTC. The full variable domain, with the rest looked up from reference TRBV30 and TRBJ2-7, is SQTIHQWPATLVQPVGSPLSLECTVEGTSNPNLYWYRQAAGRGLQLLFYSVGIGQISSEVPQNLSASRPQDRQFILSSKKLLLSDSGFYLCAWNKNSYEQYFGPGTRLTVT.

This rearrangement joins TRBV15 to TRBJ1-2; maybe TRBD1 (6 bases). V was clipped by 3 bases and J by 4 bases, with 15 bases between them. CDR3 length equals 15 residues. Looked up from germline, CDR1 is LNHNV and CDR2 is YYDKDF (reference sequence). The CDR3 region is CATSRIGQILYGYTF. The CDR3 bases are TGTGCCACCAGCAGGATTGGACAGATTCTCTATGGCTACACCTTC.

The chain employs TRBV27 and TRBJ2-3, with 8 bases fitting TRBD2. Germline V CDR1 and CDR2: MNHEY, SMNVEV (reference sequence). V dropped 3 bases and J dropped 4; count of bases not matched to a gene: 15. The length of the CDR3 is 18 residues. The CDR3 loop is CASSFLGERGRGADTQYF. As DNA, the CDR3 is TGTGCCAGCAGTTTTCTCGGGGAGCGGGGGCGCGGGGCAGATACGCAGTATTTT.

This clone was recorded only once. The V call is TRBV2, the J call TRBJ2-1; D may be TRBD2 (5 bases). Germline V gene data show CDR1 as SNHLY and CDR2 as FYNNEI. The CDR3 runs to 15 residues. The V gene lost 1 base and the J gene lost 0 bases, with 7 bases spanning the gap. CDR3 bases: TGTGCCAGCAGTGAAGTAGAGGGCTCCTACAATGAGCAGTTCTTC. Translation: CASSEVEGSYNEQFF.

This clone was observed a single time. The V and J genes are TRBV2 and TRBJ1-2, with no clear D. Germline V lookup: CDR1 SNHLY, CDR2 FYNNEI. The length of the CDR3 is 15 residues. V lost 4 bases, J lost 4 bases, and 16 bases lay in between. The CDR3 DNA follows: TGTGCCAGCAGTGTCCAGACATCCTCCAGCTATGGCTACACCTTC. The encoded protein is CASSVQTSSSYGYTF.

The gene calls are TRBV9 and TRBJ2-3; D is uncertain. The CDR3 sequence is 14 residues long. Trimming removed 4 bases from V and 2 bases from J, with 11 bases in between. Germline assignment: CDR1 SGDLS and CDR2 YYNGEE. For the CDR3, the DNA is TGTGCCAGCAGCCCGTCAGGATCCACAGATACGCAGTATTTT. Translation: CASSPSGSTDTQYF.

This clone was seen only once. The chain is built from TRBV6-5 and TRBJ1-2, with D uncertain. V lost 6 bases, J lost 8 bases, and 13 bases lay in between. CDR3 size: 12 residues. Germline V CDR1 and CDR2: MNHEY, SVGAGI. In DNA form, the CDR3 reads TGTGCCAGCAGGGGCTCCCCGGGGGGCTACACCTTC. Translating gives CASRGSPGGYTF.

In DNA form, the CDR3 reads TGTGCCAGTAGTAGCGTAGCCCTCACGGGGGAGCAGTACTTC. Its translation is CASSSVALTGEQYF. V gene TRBV19 combines with J gene TRBJ2-7; D might be TRBD2 (5 bases). This CDR3 region has 14 residues. Trimming shortened V by 4 bases and J by 7 bases, and 17 bases separated the two germline ends. Germline lookup yields CDR1 LNHDA and CDR2 SQIVND (reference sequence).